This TCR beta chain was obtained from a study of somatic mutations in cytotoxic T cells in rheumatoid arthritis. Study results and caveats: Antigens targeted by the expanded CD8+ clones were unknown.

Positive selection using magnetic beads isolated the CD4+ and CD8+ cells (purity was checked by flow cytometry). The table came from immunoSEQ multiplex PCR; TCRdb's copy has only in-frame clones and leaves some out. The sample consists of nearly 20,000 clones, roughly nine tenths of them appearing once. Details on this clone: Antigen unknown.

The TCR sequence derives from a man aged 35-49 years in good health. Sequencing used CD8+ T cells sorted from blood.

DNA of the CDR3: TGTGCCAGCAGTACAGCAGGGGGTTTAAACTATGGCTACACCTTC. This codes for CASSTAGGLNYGYTF. J is TRBJ1-2 and V is TRBV27; 7 nucleotides agree with TRBD1. CDR1 and CDR2 (germline): MNHEY, SMNVEV (reference sequence). Germline trimming cut 5 bases from V and 2 bases from J; bases unmatched to any gene: 8. The CDR3 is 15 residues long.